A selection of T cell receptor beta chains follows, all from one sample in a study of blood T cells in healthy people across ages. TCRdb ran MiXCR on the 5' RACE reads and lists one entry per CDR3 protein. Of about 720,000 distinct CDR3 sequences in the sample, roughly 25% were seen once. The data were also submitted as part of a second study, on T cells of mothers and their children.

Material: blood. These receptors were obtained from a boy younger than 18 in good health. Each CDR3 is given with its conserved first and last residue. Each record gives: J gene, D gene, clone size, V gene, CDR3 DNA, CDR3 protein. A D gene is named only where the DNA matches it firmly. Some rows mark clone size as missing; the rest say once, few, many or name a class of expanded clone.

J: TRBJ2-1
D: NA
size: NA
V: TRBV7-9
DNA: TGTGCCAGCAGATCTAGCGCCTACAATGAGCAGTTCTTC
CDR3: CASRSSAYNEQFF

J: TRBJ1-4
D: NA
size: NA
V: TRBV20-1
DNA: TGCAGTGTTACACAGGGCCTCGAAAAACTGTTTTTT
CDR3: CSVTQGLEKLFF

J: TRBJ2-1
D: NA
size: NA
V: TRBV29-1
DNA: TGCAGTGTTGAAACTCGGACCTACAATGAGCAGTTCTTC
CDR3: CSVETRTYNEQFF

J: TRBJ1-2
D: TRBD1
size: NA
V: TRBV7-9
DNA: TGTGCCAGCAGCTCGGCGGACAGGTCCGTTAACACCTTC
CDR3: CASSSADRSVNTF

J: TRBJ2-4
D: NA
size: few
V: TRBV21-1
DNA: TGTGCCAGCTACAGGGATGGAGAAAACATTCAGTACTTC
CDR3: CASYRDGENIQYF

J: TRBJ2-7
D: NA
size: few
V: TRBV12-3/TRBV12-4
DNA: TGTGCCAGCGGACCCAGAGGCGAGCAGTACTTC
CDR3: CASGPRGEQYF

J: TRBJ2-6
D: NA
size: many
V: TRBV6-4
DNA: TGTGCCAGCAGTGACTCGACATCTGGGGCCAACGTCCTGACTTTC
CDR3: CASSDSTSGANVLTF

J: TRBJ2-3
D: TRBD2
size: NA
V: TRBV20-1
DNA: TGCAGTGCTAGAGATCTTAGCGGGAGGGCGGATACGCAGTATTTT
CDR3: CSARDLSGRADTQYF

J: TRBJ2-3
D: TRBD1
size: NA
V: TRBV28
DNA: TGTGCCAGCAGTTTGGGACAGGGGGTGGATACGCAGTATTTT
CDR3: CASSLGQGVDTQYF

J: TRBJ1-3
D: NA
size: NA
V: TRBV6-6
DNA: TGTGCCAGCAGCCCCCGACCTGGCCCTGGAAACACCATATATTTT
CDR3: CASSPRPGPGNTIYF

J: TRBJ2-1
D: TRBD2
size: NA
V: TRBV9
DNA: TGTGCCAGCAGCGAAGCGGGGGAAGGGATAAGTGAGCAGTTCTTC
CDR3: CASSEAGEGISEQFF

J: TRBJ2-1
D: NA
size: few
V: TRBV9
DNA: TGTGCCAGCAGCGGGGGAGTCCACAATGAGCAGTTCTTC
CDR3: CASSGGVHNEQFF

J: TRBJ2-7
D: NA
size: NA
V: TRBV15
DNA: TGTGCCACCAGCAGATACTCGGACAGAAACTACGAGCAGTACTTC
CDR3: CATSRYSDRNYEQYF

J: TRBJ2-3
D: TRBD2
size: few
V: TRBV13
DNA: TGTGCCAGCAGCATTAGGGCTAGCGGGAGTACAGATACGCAGTATTTT
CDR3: CASSIRASGSTDTQYF

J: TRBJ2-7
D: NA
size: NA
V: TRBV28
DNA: TGTGCCAGCAGTCCCTACCCCTACTACGAGCAGTACTTC
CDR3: CASSPYPYYEQYF

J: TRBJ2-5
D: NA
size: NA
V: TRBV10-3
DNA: TGTGCCATCAGTGAGCCGGGGGGCAGGGGAGGATCGGAGACCCAGTACTTC
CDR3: CAISEPGGRGGSETQYF

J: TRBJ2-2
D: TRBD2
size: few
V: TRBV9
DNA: TGTGCCAGCAGCGTAGGCGGGAGCACCGGGGAGCTGTTTTTT
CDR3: CASSVGGSTGELFF

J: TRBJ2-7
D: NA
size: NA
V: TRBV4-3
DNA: TGCGCCAGCAGCCAAAGCGGGTGGGGAGCCTACGAGCAGTACTTC
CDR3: CASSQSGWGAYEQYF

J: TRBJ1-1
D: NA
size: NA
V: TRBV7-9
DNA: TGTGCCAGCAGCACCCTACCCGGGGGGGGAGGCACTGAAGCTTTCTTT
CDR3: CASSTLPGGGGTEAFF

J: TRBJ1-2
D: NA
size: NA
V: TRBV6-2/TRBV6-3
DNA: TGTGCCAGCGGGACTTTATATGGCTACACCTTC
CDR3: CASGTLYGYTF

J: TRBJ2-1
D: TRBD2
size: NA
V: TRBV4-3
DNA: TGCGCCAGCAGCCGAACCGGGACTAGCGGGAGAATAGATGGGCAGTTCTTC
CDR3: CASSRTGTSGRIDGQFF

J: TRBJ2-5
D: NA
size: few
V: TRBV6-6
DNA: TGTGCCAGCAGCAACTCCGCCCGGGACCTCGAAGAGACCCAGTACTTC
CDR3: CASSNSARDLEETQYF

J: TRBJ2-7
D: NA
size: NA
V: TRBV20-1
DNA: TGCAGTGCTAGGGGCAGAACAGCCTACGAGCAGTACTTC
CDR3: CSARGRTAYEQYF

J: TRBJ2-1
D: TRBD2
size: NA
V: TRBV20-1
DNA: TGCAGTGCTAGTCTTACTAGCGGGAGGGCGCGTGAGCAGTTCTTC
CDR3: CSASLTSGRAREQFF

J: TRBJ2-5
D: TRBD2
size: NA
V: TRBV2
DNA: TGTGCCAGCATGGAGGTGGGACTAGTGGGGTCAGAGACCCAGTACTTC
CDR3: CASMEVGLVGSETQYF

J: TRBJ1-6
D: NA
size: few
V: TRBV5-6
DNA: TGTGCCAGCAGCTTGGGACGGATGAATTCACCCCTCCACTTT
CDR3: CASSLGRMNSPLHF

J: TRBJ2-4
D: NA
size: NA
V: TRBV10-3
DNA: TGTGCCATCAGTAACAGGGCAGGACTAGCCAAAAACATTCAGTACTTC
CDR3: CAISNRAGLAKNIQYF

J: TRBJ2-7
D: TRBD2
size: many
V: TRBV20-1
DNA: TGCAGTGCTAGTTCTAGCGGGGGAACCTACGAGCAGTACTTC
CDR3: CSASSSGGTYEQYF

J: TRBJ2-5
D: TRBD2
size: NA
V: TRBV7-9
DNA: TGTGCCAGCAAAGGGACTAGCGGGGGCCCGAGTGTGACCCAGTACTTC
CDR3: CASKGTSGGPSVTQYF

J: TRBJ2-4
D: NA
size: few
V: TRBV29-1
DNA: TGCAGCGTTCGAGACAGACTAGCCAAAAACATTCAGTACTTC
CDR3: CSVRDRLAKNIQYF

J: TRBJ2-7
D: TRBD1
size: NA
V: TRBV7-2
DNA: TGTGCCAGCAGCTTAAGGTCCGGACAGGGGGCCTACGAGCAGTACTTC
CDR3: CASSLRSGQGAYEQYF

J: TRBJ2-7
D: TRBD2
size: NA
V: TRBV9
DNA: TGTGCCAGCAGCGCGTCGACTAGCCTTCAAGAGCAGTACTTC
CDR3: CASSASTSLQEQYF

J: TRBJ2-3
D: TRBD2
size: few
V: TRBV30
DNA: TGTGCCTGCACGGTCTTAGCGGGGGCCCTCACAGATACGCAGTATTTT
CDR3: CACTVLAGALTDTQYF

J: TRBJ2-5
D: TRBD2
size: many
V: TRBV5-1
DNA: TGCGCCAGCAGCTCGGGACTAGCGGAGCAAGAGACCCAGTACTTC
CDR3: CASSSGLAEQETQYF

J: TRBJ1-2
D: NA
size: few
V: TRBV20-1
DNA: TGCAGTGCTCGACTTCGGACAGATGGCTACACCTTC
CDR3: CSARLRTDGYTF

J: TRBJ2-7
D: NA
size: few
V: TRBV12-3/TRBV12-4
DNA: TGTGCCAGCAGCGATATTTCCCTACAGGGTTCCCCGACCTACGAGCAGTACTTC
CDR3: CASSDISLQGSPTYEQYF

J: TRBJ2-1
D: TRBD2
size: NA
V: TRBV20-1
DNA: TGCAGTGCACCAGAAGCGGGGGGGATCGATGAGCAGTTCTTC
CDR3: CSAPEAGGIDEQFF

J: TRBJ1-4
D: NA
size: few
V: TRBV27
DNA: TGTGCCAGCAGTTTATTCGGCGGAGGCCAGCTACGGGAAAAACTGTTTTTT
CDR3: CASSLFGGGQLREKLFF

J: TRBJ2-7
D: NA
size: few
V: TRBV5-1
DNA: TGCGCCAGCAGCTACGACACGGTCTACGAGCAGTACTTC
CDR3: CASSYDTVYEQYF

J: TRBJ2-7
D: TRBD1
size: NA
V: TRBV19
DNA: TGTGCCAGTAGTATCGGGACAGCCGTGGGCGAGCAGTACTTC
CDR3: CASSIGTAVGEQYF

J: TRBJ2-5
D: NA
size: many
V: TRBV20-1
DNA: TGCAGTGCTAGGGACCTCTACCAAGAGACCCAGTACTTC
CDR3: CSARDLYQETQYF

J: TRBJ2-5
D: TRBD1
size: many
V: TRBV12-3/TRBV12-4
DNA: TGTGCCAGCAGTTCGGGACAGCCGACCCAGTACTTC
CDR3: CASSSGQPTQYF

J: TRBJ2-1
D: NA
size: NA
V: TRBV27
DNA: TGTGCCAGCAGTTTGGCATTGAATTATCCCTACAATGAGCAGTTCTTC
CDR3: CASSLALNYPYNEQFF

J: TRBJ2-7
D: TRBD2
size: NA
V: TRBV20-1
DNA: TGCAGTGCTATGATAGGGACTAGCTGGGGCTACGAGCAGTACTTC
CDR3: CSAMIGTSWGYEQYF

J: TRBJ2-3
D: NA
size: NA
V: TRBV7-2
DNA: TGTGCCAGCAGCTTAGCTGTGGGAGAGGCGAGAGATACGCAGTATTTT
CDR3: CASSLAVGEARDTQYF

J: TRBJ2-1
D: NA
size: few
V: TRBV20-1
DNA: TGCAGTGCGGGTGAGGGGGGAATTGGTGGGAATGAGCAGTTCTTC
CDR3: CSAGEGGIGGNEQFF

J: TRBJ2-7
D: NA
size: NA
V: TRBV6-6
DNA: TGTGCCAGCAGCTCCCGTAACAGCTACGAGCAGTACTTC
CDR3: CASSSRNSYEQYF

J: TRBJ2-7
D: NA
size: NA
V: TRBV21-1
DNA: TGTGCCAGCAGCAAAGAGAATGAGACAGCCGGTGCCTACGAGCAGTACTTC
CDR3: CASSKENETAGAYEQYF

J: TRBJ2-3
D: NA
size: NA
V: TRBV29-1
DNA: TGCAGCGCAAAGGGCGGGACCACAGATACGCAGTATTTT
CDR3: CSAKGGTTDTQYF

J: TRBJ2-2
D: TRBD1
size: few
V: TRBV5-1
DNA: TGCGCCAGCAGCTGGGGACAGGGGAACACCGGGGAGCTGTTTTTT
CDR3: CASSWGQGNTGELFF

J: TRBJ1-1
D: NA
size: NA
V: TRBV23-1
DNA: TGCGCCAGCAGTCTCTCCGGGATCATGAACACTGAAGCTTTCTTT
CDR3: CASSLSGIMNTEAFF